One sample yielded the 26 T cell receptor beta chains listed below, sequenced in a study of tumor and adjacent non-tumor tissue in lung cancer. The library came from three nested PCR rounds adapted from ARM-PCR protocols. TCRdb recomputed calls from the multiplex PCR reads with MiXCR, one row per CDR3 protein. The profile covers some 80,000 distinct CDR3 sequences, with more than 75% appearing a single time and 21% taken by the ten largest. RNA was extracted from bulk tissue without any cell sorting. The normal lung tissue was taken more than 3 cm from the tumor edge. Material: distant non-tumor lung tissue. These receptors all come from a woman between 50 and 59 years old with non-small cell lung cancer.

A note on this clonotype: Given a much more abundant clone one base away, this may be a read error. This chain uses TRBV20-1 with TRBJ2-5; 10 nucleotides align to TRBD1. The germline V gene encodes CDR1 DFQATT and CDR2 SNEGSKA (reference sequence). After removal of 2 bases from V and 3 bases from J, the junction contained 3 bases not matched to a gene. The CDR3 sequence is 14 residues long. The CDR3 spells CSARSGQGEETQYF. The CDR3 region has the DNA TGCAGTGCTAGATCAGGACAGGGGGAAGAGACCCAGTACTTC.

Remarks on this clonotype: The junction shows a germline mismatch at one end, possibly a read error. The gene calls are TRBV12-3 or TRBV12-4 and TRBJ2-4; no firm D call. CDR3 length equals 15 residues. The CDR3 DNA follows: TGTGCTAGCAGTATAGGAGCAGTAGACGGTGCGCCAATTTACTTC. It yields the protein CASSIGAVDGAPIYF.

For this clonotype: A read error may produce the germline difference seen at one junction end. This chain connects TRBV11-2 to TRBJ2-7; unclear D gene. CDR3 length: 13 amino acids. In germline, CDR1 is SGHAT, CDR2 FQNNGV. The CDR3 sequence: CVSSLESSGEQYF. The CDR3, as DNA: TGTGTCAGCAGTTTAGAGTCGTCGGGCGAGCAGTATTTC.

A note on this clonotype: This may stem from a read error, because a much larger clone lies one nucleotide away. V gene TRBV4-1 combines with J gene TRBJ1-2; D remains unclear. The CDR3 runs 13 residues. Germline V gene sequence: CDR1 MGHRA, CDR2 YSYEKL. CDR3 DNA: TGCGCCAGCAACCAAGATGGGATGGGCGGCTACACCTTC. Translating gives CASNQDGMGGYTF.

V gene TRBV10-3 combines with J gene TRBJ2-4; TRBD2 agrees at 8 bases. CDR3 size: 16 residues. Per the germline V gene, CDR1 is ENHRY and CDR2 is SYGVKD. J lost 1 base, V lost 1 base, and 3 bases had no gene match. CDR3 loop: CAISELAGPAKNIQYF. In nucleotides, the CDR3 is TGTGCCATCAGTGAGTTAGCGGGGCCCGCCAAAAACATTCAGTACTTC.

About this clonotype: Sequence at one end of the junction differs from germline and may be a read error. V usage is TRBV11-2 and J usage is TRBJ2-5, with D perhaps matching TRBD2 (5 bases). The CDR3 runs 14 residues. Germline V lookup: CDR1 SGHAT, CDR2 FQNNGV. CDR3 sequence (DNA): TGTGCCAGCAGTTTAGTACTAGTGGGAGAGACCCAGTACTTC. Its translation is CASSLVLVGETQYF.

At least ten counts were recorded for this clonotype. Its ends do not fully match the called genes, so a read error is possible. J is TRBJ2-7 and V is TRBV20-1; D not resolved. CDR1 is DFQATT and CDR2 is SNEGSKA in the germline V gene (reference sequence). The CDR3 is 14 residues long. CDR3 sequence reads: CSASDEDLSYGQYF. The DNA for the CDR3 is TGCAGTGCTAGCGATGAGGATCTCTCCTACGGGCAGTACTTC.

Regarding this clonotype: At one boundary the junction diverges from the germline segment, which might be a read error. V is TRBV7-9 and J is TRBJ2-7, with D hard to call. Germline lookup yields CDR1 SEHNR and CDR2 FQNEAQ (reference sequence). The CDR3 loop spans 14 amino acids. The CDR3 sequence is CASSLVGKLDERYF. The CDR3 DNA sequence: TGTGCCAGCAGCTTAGTTGGGAAGCTCGACGAGCGGTACTTC.

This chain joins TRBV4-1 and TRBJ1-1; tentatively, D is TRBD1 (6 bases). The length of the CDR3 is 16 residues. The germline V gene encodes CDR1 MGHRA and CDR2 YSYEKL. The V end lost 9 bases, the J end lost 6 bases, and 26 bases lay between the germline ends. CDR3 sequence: CARNQGLRDISSEAFF. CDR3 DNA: TGCGCCAGGAACCAAGGATTGAGGGACATCTCCTCTGAAGCTTTCTTT.

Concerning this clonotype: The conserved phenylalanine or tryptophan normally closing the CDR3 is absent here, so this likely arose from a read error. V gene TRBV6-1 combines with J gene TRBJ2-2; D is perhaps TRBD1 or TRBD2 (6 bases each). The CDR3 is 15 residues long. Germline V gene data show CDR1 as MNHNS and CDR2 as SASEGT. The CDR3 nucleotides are TGCGCCTCGAATAGGGGGAGCGGGTACGCCGGGGAGCTGTTTATT. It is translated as CASNRGSGYAGELFI.

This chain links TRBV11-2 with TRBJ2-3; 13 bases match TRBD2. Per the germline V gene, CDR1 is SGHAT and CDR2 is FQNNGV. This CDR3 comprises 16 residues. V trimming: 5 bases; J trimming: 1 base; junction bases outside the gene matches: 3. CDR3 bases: TGTGCCAGCAGCAGTGGACTAGCGGGGGGCACAGATACGCAGTATTTT. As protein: CASSSGLAGGTDTQYF.

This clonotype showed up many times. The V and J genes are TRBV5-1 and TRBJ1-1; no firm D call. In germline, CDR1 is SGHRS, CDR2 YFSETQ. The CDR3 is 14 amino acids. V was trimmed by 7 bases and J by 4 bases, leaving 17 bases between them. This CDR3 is CASGPSWESTEAFF. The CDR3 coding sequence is TGCGCCAGCGGACCCTCGTGGGAGAGCACTGAAGCTTTCTTT.

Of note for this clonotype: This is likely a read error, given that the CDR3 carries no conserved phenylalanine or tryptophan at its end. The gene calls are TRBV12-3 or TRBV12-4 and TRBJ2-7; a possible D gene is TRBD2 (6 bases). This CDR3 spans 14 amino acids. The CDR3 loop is CASSPPGGSYGQYY. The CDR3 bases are TGTGCCAGCAGCCCCCCCGGGGGTTCCTACGGGCAGTACTAC.

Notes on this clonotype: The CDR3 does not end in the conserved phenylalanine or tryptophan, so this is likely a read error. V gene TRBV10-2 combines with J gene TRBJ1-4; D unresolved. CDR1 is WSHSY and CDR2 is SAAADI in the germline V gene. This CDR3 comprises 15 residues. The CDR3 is CVSSEYDPEEEKLFL. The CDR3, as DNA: TGCGTCAGCAGTGAATACGATCCGGAGGAGGAAAAACTGTTTCTT.

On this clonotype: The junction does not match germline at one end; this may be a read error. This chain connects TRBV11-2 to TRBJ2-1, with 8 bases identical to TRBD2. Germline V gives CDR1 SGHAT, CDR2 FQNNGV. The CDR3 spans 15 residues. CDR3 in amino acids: CASSLEANGGAEQLF. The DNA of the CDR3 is TGTGCCAGCAGCTTAGAAGCTAACGGGGGGGCTGAGCAGTTATTC.

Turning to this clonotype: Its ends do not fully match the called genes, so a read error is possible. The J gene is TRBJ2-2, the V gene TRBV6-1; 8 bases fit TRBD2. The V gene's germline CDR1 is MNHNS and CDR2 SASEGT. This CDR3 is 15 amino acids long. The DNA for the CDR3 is TGTGTCAGCAATGAAGTAGCGGGGTTTTTAGGGGAGCTGTTTTTC. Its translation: CVSNEVAGFLGELFF.

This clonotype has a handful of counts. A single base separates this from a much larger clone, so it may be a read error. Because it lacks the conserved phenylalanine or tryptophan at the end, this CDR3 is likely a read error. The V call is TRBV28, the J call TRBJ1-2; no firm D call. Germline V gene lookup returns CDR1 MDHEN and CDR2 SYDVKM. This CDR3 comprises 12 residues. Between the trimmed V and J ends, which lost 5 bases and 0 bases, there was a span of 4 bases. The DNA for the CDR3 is TGTGCCAGCAGTGTGGCTAACTATGGCTACACCTCC. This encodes CASSVANYGYTS.

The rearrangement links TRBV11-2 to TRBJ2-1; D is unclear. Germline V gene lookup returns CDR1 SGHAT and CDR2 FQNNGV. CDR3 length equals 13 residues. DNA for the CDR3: TGTGTAAGCAGCCTAGAAGACAACAATGAGCAGTTCTTC. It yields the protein CVSSLEDNNEQFF. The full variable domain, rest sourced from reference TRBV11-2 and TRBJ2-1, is EAGVAQSPRYKIIEKRQSVAFWCNPISGHATLYWYQQILGQGPKLLIQFQNNGVVDDSQLPKDRFSAERLKGVDSTLKIQPAKLEDSAVYLCVSSLEDNNEQFFGPGTRLTVL.

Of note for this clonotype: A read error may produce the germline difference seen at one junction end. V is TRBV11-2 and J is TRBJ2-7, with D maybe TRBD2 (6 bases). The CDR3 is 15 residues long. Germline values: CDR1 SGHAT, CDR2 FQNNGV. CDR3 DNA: TGTGCCAGCAACCCTCCCGGGAGATACTCCTACGTGCAGTACTTC. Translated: CASNPPGRYSYVQYF.

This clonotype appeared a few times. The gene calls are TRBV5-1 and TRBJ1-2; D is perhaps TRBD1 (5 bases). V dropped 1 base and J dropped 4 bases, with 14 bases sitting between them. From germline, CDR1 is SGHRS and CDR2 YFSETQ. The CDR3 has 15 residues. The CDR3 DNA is TGCGCCAGCAGCTTGAAACAGGCTACGTTCTATGGCTACACCTTC. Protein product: CASSLKQATFYGYTF.

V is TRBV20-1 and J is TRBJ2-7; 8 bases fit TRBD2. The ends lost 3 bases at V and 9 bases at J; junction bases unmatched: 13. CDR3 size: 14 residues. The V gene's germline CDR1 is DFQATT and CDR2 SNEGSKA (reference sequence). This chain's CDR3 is CSARVASGAGGQYF. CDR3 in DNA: TGCAGTGCTAGGGTGGCGAGTGGTGCGGGAGGGCAGTACTTC.

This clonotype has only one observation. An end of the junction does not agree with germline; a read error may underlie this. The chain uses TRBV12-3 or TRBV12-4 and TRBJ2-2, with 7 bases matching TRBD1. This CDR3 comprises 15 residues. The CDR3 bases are TGTGCCAACAGTTTGACAGGGTTGGACATCGGGGAACTCTTTTTT. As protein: CANSLTGLDIGELFF.

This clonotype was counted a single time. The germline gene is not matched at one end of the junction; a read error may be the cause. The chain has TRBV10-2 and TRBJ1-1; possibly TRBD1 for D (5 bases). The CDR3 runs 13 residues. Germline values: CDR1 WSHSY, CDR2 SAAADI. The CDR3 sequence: CASSEGRVTEAYF. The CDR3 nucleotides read TGCGCCAGCAGTGAGGGCAGGGTTACTGAAGCCTACTTT.

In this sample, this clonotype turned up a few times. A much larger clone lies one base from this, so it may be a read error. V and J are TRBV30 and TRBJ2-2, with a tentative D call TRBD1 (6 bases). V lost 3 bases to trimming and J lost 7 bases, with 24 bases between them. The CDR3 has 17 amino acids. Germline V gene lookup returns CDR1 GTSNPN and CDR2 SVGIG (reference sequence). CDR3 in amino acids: CAWSGAATGFRIGELFF. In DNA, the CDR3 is TGTGCCTGGAGCGGGGCGGCCACAGGGTTTCGGATCGGGGAGCTGTTTTTT.

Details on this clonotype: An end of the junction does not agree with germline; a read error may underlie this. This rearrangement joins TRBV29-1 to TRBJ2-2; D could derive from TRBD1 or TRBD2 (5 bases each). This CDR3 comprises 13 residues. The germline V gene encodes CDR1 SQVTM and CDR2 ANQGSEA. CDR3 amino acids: CIIERDLHGELFF. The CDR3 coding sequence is TGCATCATTGAGAGGGACCTTCACGGGGAACTGTTTTTT.

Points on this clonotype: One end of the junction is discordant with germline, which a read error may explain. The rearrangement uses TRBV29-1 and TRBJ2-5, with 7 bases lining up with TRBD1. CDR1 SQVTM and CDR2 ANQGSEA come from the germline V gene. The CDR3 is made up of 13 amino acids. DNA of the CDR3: TGTAGCGTTGTAGTCACGGGACAGGAGACCCAGTACTTC. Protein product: CSVVVTGQETQYF.